Presented here are 29 T cell receptor beta chains from one specimen sequenced in a study of blood T cell repertoires in COVID-19. Produced via immunoSEQ multiplex PCR; TCRdb's table is partial and in-frame only. The repertoire holds under 170,000 clones, with 70% to 90% as singletons. Sequencing was performed on peripheral blood. Receptors were obtained from a man aged 70-80 years with acute or convalescent COVID-19.

The chain couples TRBV9 to TRBJ2-1; 15 bases are shared with TRBD2. This CDR3 is built from 18 residues. Germline V gene lookup returns CDR1 SGDLS and CDR2 YYNGEE. Unmatched junction bases numbered 9, after V lost 3 bases and J lost 5 bases. The CDR3: CASSGGLAGGRADNEQFF. The DNA for the CDR3 is TGTGCCAGCAGCGGGGGACTAGCGGGAGGTAGGGCTGACAATGAGCAGTTCTTC.

This chain links TRBV6-2 or TRBV6-3 with TRBJ2-7; 14 nucleotides match TRBD2. Looked up from germline, CDR1 is MNHEY and CDR2 is SVGEGT. This CDR3 is built from 15 residues. The V segment lost 6 bases and the J segment 6 bases; nucleotides outside the gene matches: 7. CDR3 residues: CASSPGTSGSGEQYF. The CDR3 DNA follows: TGTGCCAGCAGCCCCGGGACTAGCGGGAGTGGCGAGCAGTACTTC.

J is TRBJ1-1 and V is TRBV28; D might be TRBD1 (6 bases). This CDR3 has 14 residues. Per germline, CDR1 MDHEN and CDR2 SYDVKM. Trimming took off 7 bases at V and 2 bases at J, with 14 bases between the two ends. The CDR3 loop is CASTRTDINTEAFF. CDR3 bases: TGTGCCAGCACCCGGACAGACATTAACACTGAAGCTTTCTTT.

CDR3 sequence (DNA): TGTGCCAGCAGCCAAGATACATTAGGGACAGCCTACTCCTACGAGCAGTACTTC. Its protein is CASSQDTLGTAYSYEQYF. The chain recombines TRBV3-1 (or the pseudogene TRBV3-2) with TRBJ2-7, with TRBD1 matching over 7 bases. CDR1 and CDR2 from the germline V gene are LGHDT and YNNKEL (reference sequence). The CDR3 runs 18 residues. The ends lost 0 bases at V and 0 bases at J; junction bases unmatched: 11.

The chain joins TRBV5-1 to TRBJ2-1; 12 bases map to TRBD1. In germline, CDR1 is SGHRS, CDR2 YFSETQ. With V trimmed by 2 bases and J by 2 bases, 2 bases remained unmatched. This CDR3 comprises 16 residues. CDR3 region: CASSLRDRGPYNEQFF. The CDR3 nucleotides read TGCGCCAGCAGCTTACGGGACAGGGGGCCCTACAATGAGCAGTTCTTC.

This clone was seen only once. The V gene is TRBV5-4, the J gene TRBJ2-4, with a weak D call TRBD1 (5 bases). The CDR3 is made up of 15 amino acids. V lost 0 bases and J 4 bases, leaving 11 bases between the germline ends. Germline V lookup: CDR1 SGHNT, CDR2 YYREEE (reference sequence). CDR3 in amino acids: CASSLEESGKNIQYF. The CDR3 bases are TGTGCCAGCAGCTTGGAAGAGTCAGGGAAAAACATTCAGTACTTC.

The V gene is TRBV12-3 or TRBV12-4, the J gene TRBJ1-5; D is ambiguous. The CDR3 covers 13 residues. Trimming cost V 2 bases and J 5 bases, with 7 bases left between them. The CDR3 coding sequence is TGTGCCAGCAGTTTACAGGAGGATCAGCCCCAGCATTTT. Translated, it gives CASSLQEDQPQHF.

This clone was found a few times. The CDR3: CASSLGSGRGTDTQYF. The DNA for the CDR3 is TGTGCCAGCAGCTTAGGGAGCGGGAGGGGGACAGATACGCAGTATTTT. The chain has TRBV7-2 and TRBJ2-3, with TRBD2 matching 10 bases. V lost 1 base to trimming and J lost 3 bases; unmatched junction nucleotides: 4. CDR3 length: 16 amino acids. Germline V gives CDR1 SGHTA, CDR2 FQGNSA.

The gene calls are TRBV10-3 and TRBJ1-1, with D possibly TRBD1 on 5 matching bases. Trimming took 3 bases from V and 1 from J, leaving 6 bases between them. The CDR3 is 13 amino acids. The germline gives CDR1 ENHRY, CDR2 SYGVKD. CDR3 amino acids: CAISDRENTEAFF. The CDR3 region has the DNA TGTGCCATCAGTGACAGGGAGAACACTGAAGCTTTCTTT.

Written as DNA, the CDR3 is TGTGCCAGCAGTTTATTCCCGGAATTGACAGTCAATCAGCCCCAGCATTTT. Encoded protein: CASSLFPELTVNQPQHF. The rearrangement uses TRBV28 and TRBJ1-5; maybe TRBD1 (5 bases). This CDR3 has 17 amino acids. Germline values: CDR1 MDHEN, CDR2 SYDVKM. V was shortened by 1 base and J by 3 bases, with 16 bases between the two germline ends.

The chain has TRBV6-5 and TRBJ2-7, with D possibly matching TRBD1 (5 bases). The ends were cut back, 5 bases at V and 6 bases at J, with 20 bases in the middle. The CDR3 is made up of 15 amino acids. Per germline, CDR1 MNHEY and CDR2 SVGAGI. As DNA, the CDR3 is TGTGCCAGCAGTCCCACAGGTCCACAAGGGGCCGAGCAGTACTTC. It is translated as CASSPTGPQGAEQYF.

This clone was recorded only once. The chain recombines TRBV5-6 with TRBJ2-7; the match to TRBD2 covers 7 bases. The V segment lost 2 bases and the J segment 6 bases; nucleotides outside the gene matches: 11. Germline loops: CDR1 SGHDT, CDR2 YYEEEE. CDR3 length equals 15 residues. CDR3 sequence: CASSFMTSLLLEQYF. CDR3 DNA sequence: TGTGCCAGCAGCTTCATGACTAGCCTCCTTCTCGAGCAGTACTTC.

The sample holds one count of this clone. This sequence joins TRBV4-3 and TRBJ1-1; 9 nucleotides line up with TRBD1. Per the germline V gene, CDR1 is LGHNA and CDR2 is YSLEER. The CDR3 length is 14 residues. Losses at the gene ends were 4 bases for V and 5 bases for J; bases not matched to a gene: 5. CDR3 loop: CASSRTGGDTEAFF. In nucleotides, the CDR3 is TGCGCCAGCAGCCGAACAGGGGGCGATACTGAAGCTTTCTTT.

V is TRBV2 and J is TRBJ1-4, with D perhaps matching TRBD1 (5 bases). Per germline, CDR1 SNHLY and CDR2 FYNNEI. The V end was cut by 2 bases, the J end by 11 bases, with 15 bases between. The CDR3 extends over 14 amino acids. The CDR3 DNA reads as TGTGCCAGCAGTGAACGGCAGGGTCCGGGTAAACTGTTTTTT. As protein: CASSERQGPGKLFF. Supplemented by reference TRBV2 and TRBJ1-4, the full variable domain reads EPEVTQTPSHQVTQMGQEVILRCVPISNHLYFYWYRQILGQKVEFLVSFYNNEISEKSEIFDDQFSVERPDGSNFTLKIRSTKLEDSAMYFCASSERQGPGKLFFGSGTQLSVL.

This rearrangement joins TRBV4-3 to TRBJ2-3; TRBD2 matches at 10 bases. CDR1 and CDR2 (germline): LGHNA, YSLEER. This CDR3 comprises 15 residues. The ends lost 4 bases at V and 1 base at J; junction bases unmatched: 2. CDR3 residues: CASSRLAGGTDTQYF. DNA for the CDR3: TGCGCCAGCAGCCGCCTAGCGGGAGGCACAGATACGCAGTATTTT.

The chain is built from TRBV24-1 and TRBJ2-5, with 7 bases lining up with TRBD2. CDR1 and CDR2 from the germline V gene are KGHDR and SFDVKD. With V trimmed by 4 bases and J by 4 bases, 8 bases remained unmatched. The CDR3 loop spans 15 amino acids. CDR3 loop: CATSERGRRGETQYF. CDR3 DNA sequence: TGTGCCACCAGTGAGCGGGGGAGACGAGGAGAGACCCAGTACTTC.

The genes are TRBV6-5 and TRBJ1-5; no definite D call. Trimming shortened V by 4 bases and J by 4 bases, and 8 bases separated the two germline ends. CDR3 length: 13 residues. Germline-derived CDR1 and CDR2 are MNHEY and SVGAGI. CDR3 in amino acids: CASSLETNQPQHF. CDR3 nucleotides: TGTGCCAGCAGTTTAGAAACGAATCAGCCCCAGCATTTT.

This clone was seen only a few times. The CDR3 sequence is CASRRQFGTDTQYF. The CDR3 region has the DNA TGTGCCAGCAGAAGACAATTCGGCACAGATACGCAGTATTTT. The chain combines TRBV6-5 with TRBJ2-3; D ambiguous. Per the germline V gene, CDR1 is MNHEY and CDR2 is SVGAGI. The CDR3 totals 14 residues. Trimming cost V 6 bases and J 1 base, with 11 bases left between them.

The V and J genes are TRBV7-2 and TRBJ2-7; D is possibly TRBD1 (6 bases). CDR3 size: 13 residues. Germline CDR1 and CDR2: SGHTA and FQGNSA. V was shortened by 4 bases and J by 6 bases, with 13 bases between the two germline ends. CDR3 DNA: TGTGCCAGCAGCTGGGCTAGAGGGGGCGAGCAGTACTTC. Protein product: CASSWARGGEQYF. Using reference TRBV7-2 and TRBJ2-7 for the parts outside the CDR3, the full variable domain is GAGVSQSPSNKVTEKGKDVELRCDPISGHTALYWYRQSLGQGLEFLIYFQGNSAPDKSGLPSDRFSAERTGGSVSTLTIQRTQQEDSAVYLCASSWARGGEQYFGPGTRLTVT.

The V call is TRBV19, the J call TRBJ1-1, with D uncertain. The CDR3 spans 13 residues. Germline CDR1 LNHDA, CDR2 SQIVND (reference sequence). Deletions cut 5 bases from V and 0 bases from J, with 7 bases between. CDR3 sequence reads: CASSEAMNTEAFF. CDR3 coding DNA: TGTGCCAGTAGTGAGGCGATGAACACTGAAGCTTTCTTT.

As for this clone: Other DNA sequences of this sample code for an identical CDR3. The chain joins TRBV28 to TRBJ2-2; the match to TRBD2 covers 13 bases. This CDR3 comprises 15 residues. Germline assignment: CDR1 MDHEN and CDR2 SYDVKM. V shed 6 bases and J 4 bases; nucleotides not matched to a gene: 2. The CDR3 DNA reads TGTGCCAGCAGCCGGACTAGCGGGAGCACCGGGGAGCTGTTTTTT. This codes for CASSRTSGSTGELFF.

In its sample, this clone was seen once. J is TRBJ2-3 and V is TRBV5-1; TRBD2 matches 8 bases. Per germline, CDR1 SGHRS and CDR2 YFSETQ. There are 16 residues in the CDR3. The J segment lost 0 bases and the V segment lost 0 bases, leaving 3 bases of the junction unmatched. For the CDR3, the DNA is TGCGCCAGCAGCTTGGGCGGGAGGCTCAGCACAGATACGCAGTATTTT. Translating it yields CASSLGGRLSTDTQYF.

The genes are TRBV5-4 and TRBJ2-5, with D perhaps TRBD1 (5 bases). CDR1 and CDR2 (germline): SGHNT, YYREEE (reference sequence). The CDR3 has 14 residues. The V gene lost 1 base and the J gene lost 1 base, with 8 bases spanning the gap. The CDR3 loop is CASSLSRAQETQYF. The CDR3 nucleotides read TGTGCCAGCAGCTTGAGCAGGGCCCAAGAGACCCAGTACTTC.

J is TRBJ2-7 and V is TRBV9; 8 nucleotides match TRBD1. Losses at the gene ends were 1 base for V and 3 bases for J; bases not matched to a gene: 6. The CDR3 is made up of 15 amino acids. Germline loops: CDR1 SGDLS, CDR2 YYNGEE. Written as DNA, the CDR3 is TGTGCCAGCAGCGTACAGGGGGCGTTAAACTACGAGCAGTACTTC. As protein: CASSVQGALNYEQYF.

The chain recombines TRBV28 with TRBJ2-7, with D perhaps TRBD2 (6 bases). This CDR3 has 15 residues. CDR1 and CDR2 (germline): MDHEN, SYDVKM. V was clipped by 6 bases and J by 2 bases, with 17 bases between them. The CDR3 nucleotides are TGTGCCAGCAGCGCACCGGGAGCTAGCACCTACGAGCAGTACTTC. Its translation is CASSAPGASTYEQYF.

The V gene is TRBV7-6, the J gene TRBJ1-1; 11 bases are a match to TRBD1. Trimming at V came to 2 bases and at J to 4 bases, leaving 12 bases not matched to a gene. This CDR3 is built from 18 residues. Looked up from germline, CDR1 is SGHVS and CDR2 is FNYEAQ. The CDR3 coding sequence is TGTGCCAGCAGCTTACGAAAGTGGGACAGGGGGGGTGGCACTGAAGCTTTCTTT. Amino acid sequence: CASSLRKWDRGGGTEAFF.

The rearrangement links TRBV11-2 to TRBJ2-1; 7 positions agree with TRBD1. Trimming removed 5 bases from V and 7 bases from J; junction bases left unmatched: 11. The V gene's germline CDR1 is SGHAT and CDR2 FQNNGV. The CDR3 runs to 15 residues. This CDR3 is CASSPGTAYLNEQFF. The CDR3 DNA follows: TGTGCCAGCAGCCCTGGGACAGCTTATCTAAATGAGCAGTTCTTC.

The CDR3, as DNA: TGTGCCAGCAGCGGGGGGACAGGGGTTGGTGGCTACACCTTC. Translation gives CASSGGTGVGGYTF. The chain employs TRBV9 and TRBJ1-2, with 10 bases that match TRBD1. Germline V gene sequence: CDR1 SGDLS, CDR2 YYNGEE. J lost 7 bases, V lost 3 bases, and 6 bases had no gene match. The CDR3 contains 14 residues. Drawing the rest from reference TRBV9 and TRBJ1-2, the complete variable domain is DSGVTQTPKHLITATGQRVTLRCSPRSGDLSVYWYQQSLDQGLQFLIQYYNGEERAKGNILERFSAQQFPDLHSELNLSSLELGDSALYFCASSGGTGVGGYTFGSGTRLTVV.

The chain joins TRBV24-1 to TRBJ2-1, with 9 bases that match TRBD1. This CDR3 spans 16 amino acids. V was pared by 3 bases and J by 5 bases, with 7 bases of the junction left unmatched. The germline V gene has CDR1 KGHDR and CDR2 SFDVKD. DNA of the CDR3: TGTGCCACCAGTGATCTGGGACAGGGCATCCACAATGAGCAGTTCTTC. Its protein is CATSDLGQGIHNEQFF.